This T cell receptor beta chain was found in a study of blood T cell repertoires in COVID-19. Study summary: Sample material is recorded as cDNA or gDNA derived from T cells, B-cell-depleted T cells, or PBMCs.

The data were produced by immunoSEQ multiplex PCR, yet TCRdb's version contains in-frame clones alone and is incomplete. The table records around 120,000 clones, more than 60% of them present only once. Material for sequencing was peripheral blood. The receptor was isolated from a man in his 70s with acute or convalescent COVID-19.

For the CDR3, the DNA is TGCAGTGCTAGTCGTACTCGCACAGATACGCAGTATTTT. Amino acid sequence: CSASRTRTDTQYF. The chain carries TRBV20-1 and TRBJ2-3; D is uncertain. Germline CDR1 DFQATT, CDR2 SNEGSKA (reference sequence). Trimming removed 3 bases from V and 1 base from J, with 8 bases in between. This CDR3 has 13 amino acids.